The 26 T cell receptor beta chains listed next were all sequenced from one sample in a study of human T cells and chemical hapten exposure. One entry per CDR3 protein, called by TCRdb with MiXCR from the RACE reads. Among 80,000 to 100,000 distinct CDR3 sequences listed, 11% were seen once. Time point defined: pre-sensitization, week 0. Treatment specified: therapeutic diphenylcyclopropenone sensitization with weekly scalp DPC. Sample: whole blood, taken in connection with sensitization to the hapten diphenylcyclopropenone (DPC). All receptors derive from a woman in her sixties with alopecia areata. Some clones in this sample may be carry-over from other donors' samples.

This clonotype was seen more than once but under ten times. This chain connects TRBV11-1 to TRBJ2-5; 12 bases align to TRBD2. The CDR3 extends over 16 amino acids. The junction had 4 bases not matched to a gene; V was cut back by 5 bases and J by 0 bases. Germline values: CDR1 SGHAT, CDR2 FQDESV (reference sequence). CDR3 sequence (DNA): TGTGCCAGCAGCCCCCGGACTAGCGGGGACCAAGAGACCCAGTACTTC. This codes for CASSPRTSGDQETQYF.

V usage is TRBV12-3 or TRBV12-4 and J usage is TRBJ2-3; D not certain. Trimming shortened V by 7 bases and J by 0 bases, and 14 bases separated the two germline ends. The CDR3 length is 15 residues. The CDR3 protein is CASTPILRSTDTQYF. The CDR3 DNA reads TGTGCCAGCACTCCAATATTGAGAAGCACAGATACGCAGTATTTT.

This clonotype has ten or more counts. The J gene is TRBJ2-7, the V gene TRBV10-3; weak D call: TRBD2 (5 bases). Germline V CDR1 and CDR2: ENHRY, SYGVKD. The CDR3 length is 14 residues. V lost 3 bases and J lost 2, with 11 bases in between. The CDR3 nucleotides read TGTGCCATCAGTGATAAGGGAGCAGCCTACGAGCAGTACTTC. Translating gives CAISDKGAAYEQYF.

Ten or more counts support this clonotype. This rearrangement joins TRBV5-8 to TRBJ1-2; no clear D. Per germline, CDR1 SGHTS and CDR2 YDEGEE. The CDR3 length is 14 residues. V lost 0 bases and J lost 0, with 6 bases in between. CDR3 DNA sequence: TGTGCCAGCAGCTTGGTCGGAGCTAACTATGGCTACACCTTC. Translating gives CASSLVGANYGYTF.

This clonotype was detected many times. V and J are TRBV19 and TRBJ2-7; TRBD1 is a possible D gene (6 bases). Trimming removed 5 bases at V and 5 bases at J, with 19 bases between. The CDR3 sequence is 15 residues long. CDR1 is LNHDA and CDR2 is SQIVND in the germline V gene (reference sequence). CDR3 sequence reads: CASSGGDAGAHEQYF. The CDR3, as DNA: TGTGCCAGTAGTGGGGGAGATGCAGGGGCCCACGAGCAGTACTTC.

This clonotype was counted at least ten times. The rearrangement uses TRBV12-5 and TRBJ1-2, with unresolved D. The CDR3 loop spans 17 amino acids. Germline loops: CDR1 LGHNT, CDR2 FRNRAP. Between the trimmed V and J ends, which lost 1 base and 2 bases, there was a span of 17 bases. CDR3 in DNA: TGTGCTAGTGGTTTGGCCACCGGCGGTACAACCAACTATGGCTACACCTTC. As protein: CASGLATGGTTNYGYTF.

The V gene is TRBV29-1, the J gene TRBJ2-5, with D uncertain. Germline lookup yields CDR1 SQVTM and CDR2 ANQGSEA. There are 10 residues in the CDR3. V lost 4 bases and J 7 bases, leaving 7 bases between the germline ends. CDR3 bases: TGCAGCGTTGGGGTGGTGACCCAGTACTTC. It is translated as CSVGVVTQYF.

This clonotype was recorded at least ten times. The rearrangement links TRBV7-3 to TRBJ1-5; D not resolved. Germline CDR1 reads SGHTA; CDR2 reads FQGTGA. The CDR3 runs 15 residues. Trimming shortened V by 0 bases and J by 0 bases, and 6 bases separated the two germline ends. The CDR3 nucleotides are TGTGCCAGCAGCTTAACCGGGAATAGCAATCAGCCCCAGCATTTT. It codes for CASSLTGNSNQPQHF.

Many counts were recorded for this clonotype. This sequence joins TRBV18 and TRBJ2-6; 9 bases are shared with TRBD1. The CDR3 has 21 residues. V was clipped by 5 bases and J by 0 bases; unmatched bases: 17. The germline V gene encodes CDR1 KGHSH and CDR2 LQKENI. The CDR3 DNA is TGTGCCAGCTCATCCGATTTAGGCGGAGGACAGGGGAGCTCTGGGGCCAACGTCCTGACTTTC. Translated, it gives CASSSDLGGGQGSSGANVLTF.

The V and J genes are TRBV27 and TRBJ2-7, with a weak D call TRBD2 (7 bases). Germline CDR1 is MNHEY and CDR2 is SMNVEV (reference sequence). The germline V and J ends were trimmed by 7 bases and 2 bases, with 15 bases remaining between them. This CDR3 has 14 residues. The CDR3 coding sequence is TGTGCCAGCAATCGGGGGGACATGCCCTACGAGCAGTACTTC. Its protein product is CASNRGDMPYEQYF.

This chain links TRBV6-1 with TRBJ2-7, with TRBD1 matching over 7 bases. V was clipped by 6 bases and J by 0 bases; unmatched bases: 8. Germline assignment: CDR1 MNHNS and CDR2 SASEGT. The CDR3 consists of 15 residues. In DNA, the CDR3 is TGTGCCAGCAGCCCCCGGACAGGCTACTCCTACGAGCAGTACTTC. This encodes CASSPRTGYSYEQYF.

This clonotype appeared a few times. This chain joins TRBV10-3 and TRBJ2-7, with D unresolved. The CDR3 has 12 residues. V lost 4 bases and J 2 bases, leaving 6 bases between the germline ends. Germline V gives CDR1 ENHRY, CDR2 SYGVKD. The CDR3 DNA reads TGTGCCATCAGTGTTTCAACCTACGAGCAGTACTTC. It translates to CAISVSTYEQYF.

This clonotype was found many times. This chain connects TRBV2 to TRBJ1-5; possible D gene TRBD1, 6 bases. V lost 4 bases and J 0 bases, leaving 16 bases between the germline ends. Germline V gives CDR1 SNHLY, CDR2 FYNNEI. The CDR3 contains 17 residues. The CDR3 DNA reads TGTGCCAGCAGTGTTCGGACAGCGGGGAATAGCAATCAGCCCCAGCATTTT. It yields the protein CASSVRTAGNSNQPQHF.

This clonotype was observed many times. CDR3 amino acids: CASSLEQGGTEAFF. The CDR3 bases are TGTGCCAGCAGTTTAGAACAGGGCGGCACTGAAGCTTTCTTT. This chain joins TRBV12-3 or TRBV12-4 and TRBJ1-1, with a tentative D call TRBD1 (6 bases). This CDR3 is 14 amino acids long. The V end lost 1 base, the J end lost 4 bases, and 10 bases lay between the germline ends.

This clonotype has more than one count but fewer than ten. The genes are TRBV11-2 and TRBJ2-7; perhaps TRBD2 as D (7 bases). The CDR3 is 16 amino acids. Germline V lookup: CDR1 SGHAT, CDR2 FQNNGV. Trimming cost V 5 bases and J 6 bases, with 23 bases left between them. The CDR3 nucleotides are TGTGCCAGCAGCCCAAGGGGGGGCCAACTTGCGTTCGAGCAGTACTTC. Translated: CASSPRGGQLAFEQYF.

There are many counts of this clonotype. The chain couples TRBV4-1 to TRBJ2-2; the match to TRBD1 covers 8 bases. The CDR3 length is 19 residues. J lost 0 bases, V lost 6 bases, and 15 bases had no gene match. Germline values: CDR1 MGHRA, CDR2 YSYEKL. The CDR3 DNA sequence: TGCGCCAGCAGTCGAGAGGGGCAGGGGGCCGTTGCGAACACCGGGGAGCTGTTTTTT. Amino acid sequence: CASSREGQGAVANTGELFF.

This clonotype was seen at least ten times. The V call is TRBV27, the J call TRBJ2-7; tentatively, D is TRBD1 or TRBD2 (5 bases each). Germline V gene data show CDR1 as MNHEY and CDR2 as SMNVEV (reference sequence). This CDR3 spans 12 amino acids. The V gene lost 10 bases and the J gene lost 6 bases, with 16 bases spanning the gap. CDR3 loop: CATRMGVFEQYF. In nucleotides, the CDR3 is TGTGCCACCAGAATGGGGGTTTTCGAGCAGTACTTC.

The chain carries TRBV5-1 and TRBJ2-6; perhaps TRBD1 as D (5 bases). The V end was cut by 4 bases, the J end by 0 bases, with 11 bases between. In germline, CDR1 is SGHRS, CDR2 YFSETQ. The CDR3 has 16 amino acids. CDR3 amino acids: CASSGSGISGANVLTF. The CDR3 region has the DNA TGCGCCAGCAGCGGTTCAGGGATCTCTGGGGCCAACGTCCTGACTTTC. The full variable domain, its missing parts supplied by reference TRBV5-1 and TRBJ2-6, is KAGVTQTPRYLIKTRGQQVTLSCSPISGHRSVSWYQQTPGQGLQFLFEYFSETQRNKGNFPGRFSGRQFSNSRSEMNVSTLELGDSALYLCASSGSGISGANVLTFGAGSRLTVL.

V usage is TRBV19 and J usage is TRBJ1-5; TRBD1 is a possible D gene (5 bases). This CDR3 spans 18 amino acids. Deletions cut 4 bases from V and 0 bases from J, with 19 bases between. Per germline, CDR1 LNHDA and CDR2 SQIVND (reference sequence). CDR3 sequence reads: CASSRTRDGLHSNQPQHF. CDR3 nucleotides: TGTGCCAGTAGTAGAACCCGGGACGGGTTACATAGCAATCAGCCCCAGCATTTT.

The chain employs TRBV20-1 and TRBJ2-3, with TRBD1 matching 9 bases. Germline CDR1 DFQATT, CDR2 SNEGSKA (reference sequence). The CDR3 is 16 amino acids. The V gene end was trimmed by 3 bases and the J gene end by 2 bases; junction bases not matched to a gene: 9. This chain's CDR3 is CSARSLGTGPTDTQYF. The CDR3 DNA reads as TGCAGTGCTAGGTCTCTGGGGACAGGGCCCACAGATACGCAGTATTTT.

This clonotype was seen more than once but under ten times. The chain carries TRBV4-1 and TRBJ1-1; TRBD1 is a possible D gene (5 bases). Per the germline V gene, CDR1 is MGHRA and CDR2 is YSYEKL. The CDR3 covers 10 residues. The CDR3: CAAGGSEAFF. In nucleotides, the CDR3 is TGCGCAGCCGGGGGGTCAGAAGCTTTCTTT.

This clonotype has a handful of counts. The genes are TRBV6-2 or TRBV6-3 and TRBJ2-7, with D unresolved. V lost 6 bases to trimming and J lost 3 bases, with 9 bases between them. The CDR3 sequence is 12 residues long. Germline V lookup: CDR1 MNHEY, CDR2 SVGEGT. CDR3 sequence: CASRSAYYEQYF. The CDR3, as DNA: TGTGCCAGCAGGTCTGCGTACTACGAGCAGTACTTC.

This clonotype turned up a few times. The V call is TRBV13, the J call TRBJ2-3; 9 bases align to TRBD2. V trimming: 3 bases; J trimming: 7 bases; junction bases outside the gene matches: 14. Germline CDR1 is PRHDT and CDR2 is FYEKMQ (reference sequence). The CDR3 runs to 17 residues. Here the CDR3 reads CASSFLIGGGAANTQYF. CDR3 DNA sequence: TGTGCCAGCAGCTTCCTAATCGGCGGGGGGGCCGCAAATACGCAGTATTTT.

The chain combines TRBV7-9 with TRBJ2-5, with TRBD1 matching over 8 bases. The CDR3 runs to 15 residues. V lost 6 bases to trimming and J lost 5 bases; unmatched junction nucleotides: 11. The V gene's germline CDR1 is SEHNR and CDR2 FQNEAQ (reference sequence). Written as DNA, the CDR3 is TGTGCCAGCAGGGGGAATCGACAGGGGCGGGAGACCCAGTACTTC. This gives the protein CASRGNRQGRETQYF.

This clonotype has at least ten counts. The chain combines TRBV30 with TRBJ2-6, with D unresolved. In germline, CDR1 is GTSNPN, CDR2 SVGIG (reference sequence). The CDR3 has 17 residues. Trimming stripped 0 bases from V and 0 bases from J, with 12 bases between. The CDR3 bases are TGTGCCTGGAGTGTACCAGGAATTATCTCTGGGGCCAACGTCCTGACTTTC. It yields the protein CAWSVPGIISGANVLTF.

This clonotype has more than one count but fewer than ten. The V call is TRBV2, the J call TRBJ2-7, with D perhaps matching TRBD1 or TRBD2 (6 bases each). CDR1 and CDR2 from the germline V gene are SNHLY and FYNNEI. The CDR3 loop spans 14 amino acids. The V and J ends lost 6 bases and 1 base respectively, with 13 bases between them. As DNA, the CDR3 is TGTGCCAGCAGGCGGGACACGGGGTCCTACGAGCAGTACTTC. Translation gives CASRRDTGSYEQYF. Full variable domain (rest looked up from reference TRBV2 and TRBJ2-7): EPEVTQTPSHQVTQMGQEVILRCVPISNHLYFYWYRQILGQKVEFLVSFYNNEISEKSEIFDDQFSVERPDGSNFTLKIRSTKLEDSAMYFCASRRDTGSYEQYFGPGTRLTVT.